The rows below give T cell receptor beta chains drawn from one sample of a study of cytomegalovirus exposure and HLA in healthy donors. Sequencing used immunoSEQ multiplex PCR; TCRdb keeps in-frame clones, though not all of them. The table lists about 150,000 clones, approximately 83% of them singletons. The source material was PBMCs. These receptor sequences come from a boy aged 2-9 years in good health and CMV-seronegative. Each CDR3 is given with its conserved first and last residue. Fields, in order: CDR3 protein, CDR3 DNA, clone size, CDR3 length, J gene, D gene, V gene. A D gene is named only where the DNA matches it firmly. Expanded clones are given a class, and other clones once, few, many or no size at all.

CASQYDRNTGELFF,TGTGCCAGCCAGTATGACAGAAACACCGGGGAGCTGTTTTTT,.,14,TRBJ2-2,.,TRBV5-4
CASSKGGSEQFF,TGTGCCAGCAGCAAAGGAGGGAGTGAGCAGTTCTTC,once,12,TRBJ2-1,.,TRBV7-9
CASSPWDRGGYTF,TGTGCCAGCAGTCCCTGGGACAGGGGTGGCTACACCTTC,.,13,TRBJ1-2,TRBD1,TRBV6-5
CASSQGPNTEAFF,TGCGCCAGCAGTCAGGGGCCGAACACTGAAGCTTTCTTT,once,13,TRBJ1-1,.,TRBV23-1
CASSLGGHTQYF,TGTGCCAGCAGCCTGGGGGGGCATACGCAGTATTTT,.,12,TRBJ2-3,.,TRBV6-5
CASIPPGQMNTEAFF,TGTGCCAGCATCCCTCCGGGACAGATGAACACTGAAGCTTTCTTT,.,15,TRBJ1-1,TRBD1,TRBV28
CASSEGTGTGAFF,TGTGCCAGCAGTGAAGGGACAGGGACCGGGGCTTTCTTT,.,13,TRBJ1-1,TRBD1,TRBV2
CASSLGDRGGYQETQYF,TGCGCCAGCAGCTTGGGCGATAGGGGAGGGTACCAAGAGACCCAGTACTTC,.,17,TRBJ2-5,TRBD2,TRBV5-1
CASSVGDSSYNEQFF,TGTGCCAGCAGCGTAGGGGACTCGTCCTACAATGAGCAGTTCTTC,.,15,TRBJ2-1,.,TRBV9
CASSGQDSRNQPQHF,TGTGCCAGCAGCGGACAGGACAGCCGCAATCAGCCCCAGCATTTT,.,15,TRBJ1-5,TRBD1,TRBV6-1
CASSFGQGFGEQYF,TGTGCCAGCAGCTTTGGGCAGGGTTTTGGGGAGCAGTACTTC,.,14,TRBJ2-7,.,TRBV5-6
CASSQDGGDRSYNEQFF,TGCGCCAGCAGCCAAGATGGTGGGGACAGGTCCTACAATGAGCAGTTCTTC,once,17,TRBJ2-1,TRBD1,TRBV4-3
CASSKNGVINQPQHF,TGTGCCAGCAGCAAAAACGGGGTGATCAATCAGCCCCAGCATTTT,.,15,TRBJ1-5,.,TRBV7-2
CATSPKSTVYSNQPQHF,TGTGCCACCTCCCCTAAATCGACAGTTTATAGCAATCAGCCCCAGCATTTT,.,17,TRBJ1-5,.,TRBV19
CAWRVQWGANTEAFF,TGTGCCTGGAGGGTTCAATGGGGAGCGAACACTGAAGCTTTCTTT,.,15,TRBJ1-1,.,TRBV30
CASSQDFRDRGLGNTIYF,TGTGCCAGCAGCCAAGATTTCAGGGACAGGGGGCTCGGAAACACCATATATTTT,.,18,TRBJ1-3,TRBD1,TRBV4-2
CSGDTFPSMNTEAFF,TGCAGCGGGGACACTTTCCCAAGTATGAACACTGAAGCTTTCTTT,.,15,TRBJ1-1,.,TRBV29-1
CASSIDLGTVEAFF,TGTGCCAGTAGTATAGATCTTGGGACAGTGGAAGCTTTCTTT,few,14,TRBJ1-1,TRBD1,TRBV19
CASSYFAGGRAGEQFF,TGTGCCAGCAGCTACTTTGCAGGGGGAAGAGCAGGTGAGCAGTTCTTC,once,16,TRBJ2-1,TRBD1,TRBV5-6
CGGRPKLTDTQYF,TGTGGTGGGAGGCCTAAACTCACAGATACGCAGTATTTT,.,13,TRBJ2-3,.,TRBV30